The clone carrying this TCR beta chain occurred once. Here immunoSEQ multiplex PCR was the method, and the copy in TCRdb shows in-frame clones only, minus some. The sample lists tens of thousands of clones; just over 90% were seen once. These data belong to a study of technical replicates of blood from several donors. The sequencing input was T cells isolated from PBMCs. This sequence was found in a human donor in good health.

The CDR3 reads CATSRGTAGGPKGESETQYF. As DNA, the CDR3 is TGTGCCACCAGCAGGGGAACCGCGGGAGGCCCCAAGGGTGAGTCGGAGACCCAGTACTTC. The chain couples TRBV15 to TRBJ2-5; 8 bases align to TRBD2. This CDR3 is built from 20 residues. The V gene end was trimmed by 3 bases and the J gene end by 5 bases; junction bases not matched to a gene: 23. Germline CDR1 is LNHNV and CDR2 is YYDKDF (reference sequence).